The clone carrying this T cell receptor beta chain was seen only once. Its antigen is undetermined. After removal of 4 bases from V and 0 bases from J, the junction contained 3 bases not matched to a gene. The germline V gene encodes CDR1 SGHKS and CDR2 YYEKEE (reference sequence). The CDR3 covers 15 residues. These data come from a study of OX40 agonist ivuxolimab in advanced cancers. TCRdb keeps only in-frame clones here, not all; method: immunoSEQ multiplex PCR. The sample yields 78,000 or so clones, more than 75% seen once. Study results and caveats: Circulating CD4+ and CD8+ T cells showed clonal expansion by week 6 at 0.1 to 3.0 mg/kg.

The sequence was obtained from an adult with an advanced solid tumor such as melanoma, head and neck, liver or kidney cancer. The sample here was CD4+ or CD8+ T cells sorted from blood, taken in a trial of the OX40 agonist ivuxolimab. The chain recombines TRBV5-5 with TRBJ1-3; TRBD1 aligns across 8 bases. The chain's CDR3 is CASSPDRVSGNTIYF. The CDR3 DNA reads TGTGCCAGCAGCCCGGACAGGGTCTCTGGAAACACCATATATTTT.